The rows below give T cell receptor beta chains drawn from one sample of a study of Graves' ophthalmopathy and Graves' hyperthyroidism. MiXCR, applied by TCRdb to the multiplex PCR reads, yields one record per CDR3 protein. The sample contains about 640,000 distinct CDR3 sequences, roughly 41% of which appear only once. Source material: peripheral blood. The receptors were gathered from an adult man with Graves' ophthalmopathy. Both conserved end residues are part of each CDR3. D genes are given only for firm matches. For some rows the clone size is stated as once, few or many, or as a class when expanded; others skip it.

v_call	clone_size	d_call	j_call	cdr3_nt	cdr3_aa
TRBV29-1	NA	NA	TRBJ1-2	TGCAGCGTTGATGTAATGGACTATGGCTACACCTTC	CSVDVMDYGYTF
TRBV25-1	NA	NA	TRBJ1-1	TGTGCCAGCACCCGCATGGGGGGGGCTAGAACTGAAGCTTTCTTT	CASTRMGGARTEAFF
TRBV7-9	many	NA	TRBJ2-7	TGTGCCAGCAGCTTCTCATCCCAGGGGAAATACGAGCAGTACTTC	CASSFSSQGKYEQYF
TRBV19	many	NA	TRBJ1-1	TGTGCCAGTAGTGACAACTCCGGGAGAGAAGCTTTCTTT	CASSDNSGREAFF
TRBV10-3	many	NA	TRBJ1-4	TGTGCCATCAGTGAGGCCACGGGCCCTGCCTCTGAAAAACTGTTTTTT	CAISEATGPASEKLFF
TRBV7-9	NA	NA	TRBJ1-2	TGTGCCAGCTTCGTGGGCAGCTATGGCTACACCTTC	CASFVGSYGYTF
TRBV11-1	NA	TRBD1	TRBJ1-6	TGTGCCAGAGCCGGAGGACAGGGGCATTCACCCCTCCACTTT	CARAGGQGHSPLHF
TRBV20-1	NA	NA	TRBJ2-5	TGCAGTGCCCCAAGTGGGGCCCAGTACTTC	CSAPSGAQYF
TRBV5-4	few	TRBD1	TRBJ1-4	TGTGCCAGCAGCTCCGGACAGGGCGGCTCTAATGAAAAACTGTTTTTT	CASSSGQGGSNEKLFF
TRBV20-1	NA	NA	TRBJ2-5	TGCAGTGCCAGCAGCCGAACGGAGACCCAGTACTTC	CSASSRTETQYF
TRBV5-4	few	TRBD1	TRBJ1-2	TGTGCCAGCAGCTGGGGACAGGGGTCGAACTATGGCTACACCTTC	CASSWGQGSNYGYTF
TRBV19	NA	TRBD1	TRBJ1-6	TGTGCCAGTAGGAAGGGACAGGGGCCAGGGATTTCACCCCTCCACTTT	CASRKGQGPGISPLHF
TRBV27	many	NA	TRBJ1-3	TGTGCCAGCAGTTTAAACGGGAATGGAAACACCATATATTTT	CASSLNGNGNTIYF
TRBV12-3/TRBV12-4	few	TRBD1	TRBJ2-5	TGTGCCAGCAGTTTAGTCGGACAGGGGGTAGAAGAGACCCAGTACTTC	CASSLVGQGVEETQYF
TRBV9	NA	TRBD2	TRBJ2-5	TGTGCCAGCAGCGTAGTTGCGGGAGGGGGCCAAGAGACCCAGTACTTC	CASSVVAGGGQETQYF
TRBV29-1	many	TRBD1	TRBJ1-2	TGCAGCGTCCCCCAGGGGGGGGGCTACACCTTC	CSVPQGGGYTF
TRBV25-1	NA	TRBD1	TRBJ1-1	TGTGCCAGCAGTGCCTACAGGGGTGACACTGAAGCTTTCTTT	CASSAYRGDTEAFF
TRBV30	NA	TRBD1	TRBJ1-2	TGTGCCTGGGCAACAGGGGCCGGGAACTATGGCTACACCTTC	CAWATGAGNYGYTF
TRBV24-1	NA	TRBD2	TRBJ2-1	TGTGCCACCAGTGATCGGACTAGCGGGAGCTATGAGCAGTTCTTC	CATSDRTSGSYEQFF
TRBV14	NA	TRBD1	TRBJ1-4	TGTGCCAGCAGCTCCCGACAGGGGTTTTTCGAAAAACTGTTTTTT	CASSSRQGFFEKLFF
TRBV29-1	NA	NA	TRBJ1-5	TGCAGCCAAGATCTGAATAGCAATCAGCCCCAGCATTTT	CSQDLNSNQPQHF
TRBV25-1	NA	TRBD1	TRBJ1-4	TGTGCCAGCAGTCTCCCAACAGGGGAGGAAAAACTGTTTTTT	CASSLPTGEEKLFF
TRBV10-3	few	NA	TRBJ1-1	TGTGCCAGCACCGAACGGCACACTGAAGCTTTCTTT	CASTERHTEAFF
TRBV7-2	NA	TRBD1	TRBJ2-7	TGTGCTAGCAGCTTACAGGGACAGGGGGGCGGGCAGTACTTC	CASSLQGQGGGQYF
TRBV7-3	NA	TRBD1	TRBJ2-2	TGTGCCAGCAACCAAGCGGCCCCGCCGGGGACAGACACCGGGGAGCTGTTTTTT	CASNQAAPPGTDTGELFF
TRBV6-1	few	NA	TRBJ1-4	TGTGCCAGCAGCCCTTCCTGGGCAACTAATGAAAAACTGTTTTTT	CASSPSWATNEKLFF
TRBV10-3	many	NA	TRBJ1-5	TGTGCCATCAGTGATAAGACAGGCAATCAGCCCCAGCATTTT	CAISDKTGNQPQHF
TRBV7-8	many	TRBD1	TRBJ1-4	TGTGCCAGCTTTTCGGGACAGGGAGGAGAAAAACTGTTTTTT	CASFSGQGGEKLFF
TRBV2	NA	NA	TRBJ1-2	TGTGCCAGCAGCAAGACAGTAGATGGCTACACCTTC	CASSKTVDGYTF